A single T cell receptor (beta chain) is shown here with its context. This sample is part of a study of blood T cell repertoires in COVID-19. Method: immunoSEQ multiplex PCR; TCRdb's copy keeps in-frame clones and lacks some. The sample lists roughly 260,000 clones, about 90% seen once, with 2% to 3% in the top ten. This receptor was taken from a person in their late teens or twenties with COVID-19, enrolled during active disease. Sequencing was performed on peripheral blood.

The CDR3 nucleotides are TGCGCCAGCAGCCAACACGACAGGGCTGGGGCCAACGTCCTGACTTTC. This encodes CASSQHDRAGANVLTF. The chain joins TRBV4-3 to TRBJ2-6, with 7 nucleotides matching TRBD1. V was clipped by 2 bases and J by 2 bases; unmatched bases: 3. The CDR3 has 16 residues. Germline CDR1 is LGHNA and CDR2 is YSLEER.